This T cell receptor (beta chain) is from a study of spatial heterogeneity in lung cancer (dated by TCRdb to about 2019). Background on the whole study: Beta-chain transcripts were consistently detected in greater numbers than alpha-chain transcripts, which likely reflects a higher abundance of beta-chain transcripts. Nonsynonymous mutation counts, determined by whole-exome sequencing of tumor tissue, were related to TCR repertoire features. At surgery, hundreds of tumor regions, almost 65 matched nontumor lung samples and 56 PBMC samples were TCR-sequenced for both alpha and beta chains. In non-small cell lung cancer, the study made a quantitative comparison of TCR alpha and beta repertoires among multiple tumor regions, matched nontumor lung and blood. In the raw uncorrected reads, each unique combination of TCR and UMI appeared more than ten times on average. The paper's findings and limits, for the study overall: Ubiquitous expanded tumor TCRs were detected in blood more often at tumor resection than at routine follow-up. Confirming at a functional level the hypothesis that regional TCRs recognize regional mutations was considered to require additional single-cell paired TCR alpha and beta sequencing.

The sample's time point label is to be understood as: sample taken at primary tumor resection. Without any cell sorting, TCR sequencing was performed on whole RNA extracted either from tumor and nontumor lung tissue or from cryopreserved PBMC samples. Donors were under 95 patients with early-stage, untreated non-small cell lung cancer from the lung TRACERx cohort. Only patients with enough RNA available from two or more tumor regions were chosen for TCR sequencing. This clonotype was recorded many times. The antigen it binds to is not known. Base qualities are not at hand, and no much larger clone is one base apart. Inclusive of the bounding cysteine and phenylalanine, the CDR3 is 14 residues long. This entry keeps only the CDR3 DNA: 42 bases, framed from base 1. The germline V end is reduced by 6 bases and the J end by 4 bases; junction bases left unmatched: 1. The germline V gene encodes CDR1 MGHRA and CDR2 YSYEKL.

Libraries were built with 5' RACE. Sequencing instrument: NextSeq 500. The TCR library protocol attached a unique molecular identifier to each TCR cDNA molecule to allow correction of PCR and sequencing errors. As for how the authors treated the data: TCR identification, UMI-based error correction and CDR3 extraction were performed with Decombinator tools. Expanded TCRs were defined as those above a frequency of 2 per 1,000, corresponding to the top 1% of the tumor frequency distribution. Rényi diversity was computed with the R vegan package after subsampling each repertoire 100 times to 5,000 TCRs. CDR3 similarity networks were constructed using string-kernel similarity of amino acid triplets, with links drawn between CDR3s whose pairwise similarity was above 0.82. The raw public reads went through TCRdb reprocessing: fastp at Q25, MiXCR clone calling, in-frame beta chains kept. Merged by CDR3 protein, the rows form single entries marked with the most common genes and DNA. TCRdb's processing, not the authors', yielded these V and J calls. This sample comprises nearly 15,000 distinct CDR3 sequences, about 7.9% of them detected only once. Jointly, the top ten make up 33% of the sample.

The V gene is TRBV4-1 and the J gene is TRBJ2-1; 12 central nucleotides agree with TRBD2. The sample consisted of PBMCs, taken at surgery. The clonotype comes from a female donor with early-stage non-small cell lung cancer. The CDR3 protein: CASRGLAGYNEQFF. The nucleotide sequence reads TGCGCCAGCAGAGGACTAGCGGGATACAATGAGCAGTTCTTC.